This passage covers 31 T cell receptor beta chains from one sample sequenced in a study of siplizumab effects on memory and regulatory T cells. Produced via immunoSEQ multiplex PCR; TCRdb's table is partial and in-frame only. The repertoire holds fewer than 65,000 clones, with 93% as singletons. The specimen was CD8+ T cells sorted from blood. The receptors stem from a human donor in good health.

The chain joins TRBV5-4 to TRBJ2-1; a weak D match, TRBD1 (5 bases). The CDR3 is made up of 15 amino acids. V lost 1 base, J lost 1 base, and 9 bases lay in between. CDR1 is SGHNT, CDR2 YYREEE, per germline (reference sequence). The CDR3 coding sequence is TGTGCCAGCAGCTTGCAGGGTCGATCCTACAATGAGCAGTTCTTC. Translation gives CASSLQGRSYNEQFF.

The V call is TRBV27, the J call TRBJ2-3, with D possibly being TRBD2 (5 bases). The CDR3 covers 15 residues. With 8 bases removed from V and 3 bases from J, the gap between germline ends came to 18 bases. Germline values: CDR1 MNHEY, CDR2 SMNVEV (reference sequence). The CDR3: CASGGEGQATDTQYF. Here the CDR3 DNA reads TGTGCCAGCGGAGGAGAGGGCCAAGCGACAGATACGCAGTATTTT.

The rearrangement uses TRBV4-1 and TRBJ2-7; TRBD2 might be the D (6 bases). With 0 bases removed from V and 5 bases from J, the gap between germline ends came to 8 bases. Germline CDR1 MGHRA, CDR2 YSYEKL. The CDR3 covers 13 residues. The CDR3 region is CASSQDREDEQYF. For the CDR3, the DNA is TGCGCCAGCAGCCAAGACAGGGAGGACGAGCAGTACTTC.

This chain connects TRBV19 to TRBJ1-5; no firm D call. In germline, CDR1 is LNHDA, CDR2 SQIVND (reference sequence). The CDR3 totals 15 residues. V dropped 2 bases and J dropped 2 bases, with 10 bases sitting between them. The CDR3 protein is CASSIWGRGNQPQHF. Here the CDR3 DNA reads TGTGCCAGTAGTATATGGGGTCGAGGCAATCAGCCCCAGCATTTT.

The chain is built from TRBV20-1 and TRBJ2-7; D unclear. Germline-derived CDR1 and CDR2 are DFQATT and SNEGSKA (reference sequence). V was clipped by 6 bases and J by 3 bases, with 6 bases between them. CDR3 length: 10 amino acids. The CDR3 region is CSALLYEQYF. CDR3 nucleotide sequence: TGCAGTGCCCTGCTCTACGAGCAGTACTTC.

The rearrangement uses TRBV19 and TRBJ2-7; 8 bases agree with TRBD1. V lost 6 bases to trimming and J lost 6 bases; unmatched junction nucleotides: 10. This CDR3 has 14 residues. CDR1 LNHDA and CDR2 SQIVND come from the germline V gene (reference sequence). Here the CDR3 DNA reads TGTGCCAGTAGATCCGGGACAGGTATTGTCGAGCAGTACTTC. This encodes CASRSGTGIVEQYF.

V usage is TRBV13 and J usage is TRBJ2-2, with D uncertain. The CDR3 consists of 15 residues. Per germline, CDR1 PRHDT and CDR2 FYEKMQ (reference sequence). With 6 bases removed from V and 0 bases from J, the gap between germline ends came to 11 bases. The DNA of the CDR3 is TGTGCCAGCAGTGAAAGGGCTACGAACACCGGGGAGCTGTTTTTT. It yields the protein CASSERATNTGELFF.

The gene calls are TRBV27 and TRBJ2-1; TRBD2 agrees at 8 bases. The CDR3 has 14 residues. Germline V gene sequence: CDR1 MNHEY, CDR2 SMNVEV (reference sequence). V was pared by 7 bases and J by 5 bases, with 7 bases of the junction left unmatched. DNA of the CDR3: TGTGCCAGCAACCAGGGGACTAGGGACAATGAGCAGTTCTTC. It specifies CASNQGTRDNEQFF.

This chain links TRBV18 with TRBJ2-7; 8 bases map to TRBD1. V lost 2 bases, J lost 3 bases, and 3 bases stayed unmatched. This CDR3 spans 14 amino acids. The germline CDR1 and CDR2 sequences are KGHSH and LQKENI. The CDR3 DNA is TGTGCCAGCTCACCAGGACAGGGAGTCTACGAGCAGTACTTC. This encodes CASSPGQGVYEQYF.

This chain connects TRBV9 to TRBJ2-3; the D gene could be TRBD1 or TRBD2 (5 bases each). Germline CDR1 and CDR2: SGDLS and YYNGEE. V lost 5 bases and J 5 bases, leaving 6 bases between the germline ends. The CDR3 has 11 amino acids. The CDR3 region has the DNA TGTGCCAGCAGTGGGGGAGATACGCAGTATTTT. Translation: CASSGGDTQYF. Supplemented by reference TRBV9 and TRBJ2-3, the full variable domain reads DSGVTQTPKHLITATGQRVTLRCSPRSGDLSVYWYQQSLDQGLQFLIQYYNGEERAKGNILERFSAQQFPDLHSELNLSSLELGDSALYFCASSGGDTQYFGPGTRLTVL.

A single count supports this clone. The chain employs TRBV27 and TRBJ2-7, with 11 nucleotides matching TRBD1. The CDR3 consists of 14 residues. V was pared by 1 base and J by 6 bases, with 2 bases of the junction left unmatched. Germline assignment: CDR1 MNHEY and CDR2 SMNVEV (reference sequence). The CDR3 nucleotides read TGTGCCAGCAGTTTATTGGGACAGGGGGGCGAGCAGTACTTC. Translating gives CASSLLGQGGEQYF.

The CDR3 region is CASSLSAGSNQPQHF. CDR3 DNA sequence: TGTGCCAGCAGCTTGTCTGCCGGAAGCAATCAGCCCCAGCATTTT. The chain links TRBV5-4 to TRBJ1-5; D is ambiguous. This CDR3 region has 15 residues. Germline V gives CDR1 SGHNT, CDR2 YYREEE (reference sequence). V lost 1 base, J lost 1 base, and 9 bases lay in between.

This chain joins TRBV10-1 and TRBJ2-3, with 7 nucleotides matching TRBD1. CDR3 length: 18 amino acids. The V gene end was trimmed by 4 bases and the J gene end by 6 bases; junction bases not matched to a gene: 19. Germline loops: CDR1 WNHNN, CDR2 SYGVQD (reference sequence). The DNA of the CDR3 is TGCGCCAGCAGTGCACCATTAACCCGGACAGGCTCAGAGGATACGCAGTATTTT. It codes for CASSAPLTRTGSEDTQYF.

The J gene is TRBJ2-1, the V gene TRBV5-1; the match to TRBD2 covers 10 bases. The CDR3 has 16 residues. The V and J ends lost 4 bases and 5 bases, in that order; junction bases with no gene match: 9. Germline V gene lookup returns CDR1 SGHRS and CDR2 YFSETQ. Here the CDR3 DNA reads TGCGCCAGCAGCCCTGATATAGCGGGAGGCCACAATGAGCAGTTCTTC. Amino acids: CASSPDIAGGHNEQFF.

The chain combines TRBV19 with TRBJ2-7, with D possibly matching TRBD1 (7 bases). Germline V lookup: CDR1 LNHDA, CDR2 SQIVND (reference sequence). Between the trimmed V and J ends, which lost 5 bases and 4 bases, there was a span of 12 bases. This CDR3 has 13 amino acids. The chain's CDR3 is CASSLQGRYEQYF. In DNA form, the CDR3 reads TGTGCCAGTAGTCTACAGGGGAGGTACGAGCAGTACTTC. Filled out from reference TRBV19 and TRBJ2-7, the complete variable domain reads DGGITQSPKYLFRKEGQNVTLSCEQNLNHDAMYWYRQDPGQGLRLIYYSQIVNDFQKGDIAEGYSVSREKKESFPLTVTSAQKNPTAFYLCASSLQGRYEQYFGPGTRLTVT.

The rearrangement joins TRBV6-5 to TRBJ2-5; D not resolved. CDR3 length: 13 amino acids. The V and J ends lost 5 bases and 6 bases respectively, with 13 bases between them. Germline V CDR1 and CDR2: MNHEY, SVGAGI. This CDR3 is CASSAGVMKTQYF. Here the CDR3 DNA reads TGTGCCAGCAGTGCCGGTGTGATGAAGACCCAGTACTTC.

For the CDR3, the DNA is TGCGCCAGCAGTCAAGACACCACTGAAGCTTTCTTT. Its translation is CASSQDTTEAFF. The chain uses TRBV23-1 and TRBJ1-1; D gene ambiguous. TRBV23-1 is sorted into the ORF group, with uncertain function. CDR3 length: 12 amino acids. V shed 2 bases and J shed 4 bases, with 5 bases lying between them.

The chain is built from TRBV5-1 and TRBJ2-7, with 8 bases that match TRBD1. The CDR3 contains 14 residues. Trimming at V came to 4 bases and at J to 2 bases, leaving 5 bases not matched to a gene. Germline CDR1 SGHRS, CDR2 YFSETQ. The CDR3 DNA follows: TGCGCCAGCAGCACCCGACAGGGGCCCTACGAGCAGTACTTC. It codes for CASSTRQGPYEQYF.

The chain uses TRBV9 and TRBJ2-7; 8 bases agree with TRBD2. Germline lookup yields CDR1 SGDLS and CDR2 YYNGEE. The CDR3 runs 14 residues. Germline trimming cut 2 bases from V and 5 bases from J; bases unmatched to any gene: 6. CDR3 residues: CASSVTGGPDEQYF. CDR3 DNA: TGTGCCAGCAGCGTCACGGGAGGGCCGGACGAGCAGTACTTC.

The chain carries TRBV20-1 and TRBJ1-2; 8 bases are a match to TRBD1. Per the germline V gene, CDR1 is DFQATT and CDR2 is SNEGSKA (reference sequence). This CDR3 comprises 10 residues. The CDR3 sequence is CTDRVDGYTF. The CDR3 region has the DNA TGCACGGACAGGGTAGATGGCTACACCTTC.

J is TRBJ2-7 and V is TRBV6-5, with 7 bases identical to TRBD1. V dropped 2 bases and J dropped 3; count of bases not matched to a gene: 1. Germline assignment: CDR1 MNHEY and CDR2 SVGAGI. CDR3 length equals 13 residues. The chain's CDR3 is CASSYGTDYEQYF. The CDR3 DNA follows: TGTGCCAGCAGTTACGGGACAGACTACGAGCAGTACTTC.

This sequence joins TRBV19 and TRBJ2-7; 7 bases map to TRBD1. J gave up 3 bases and V 3 bases, and 2 bases lay outside the gene matches. The CDR3 sequence is 13 residues long. The germline V gene encodes CDR1 LNHDA and CDR2 SQIVND (reference sequence). The CDR3 region is CASSIWDSYEQYF. In DNA, the CDR3 is TGTGCCAGTAGTATTTGGGACAGCTACGAGCAGTACTTC.

Here the CDR3 reads CASSLSSGPNTGELFF. CDR3 DNA sequence: TGTGCCAGCAGTTTAAGTAGCGGACCGAACACCGGGGAGCTGTTTTTT. This chain connects TRBV28 to TRBJ2-2; tentative D call: TRBD2 (6 bases). CDR3 length: 16 residues. V lost 2 bases to trimming and J lost 0 bases, with 10 bases between them. Germline V gene data show CDR1 as MDHEN and CDR2 as SYDVKM. Complete variable domain (other parts from reference TRBV28 and TRBJ2-2): DVKVTQSSRYLVKRTGEKVFLECVQDMDHENMFWYRQDPGLGLRLIYFSYDVKMKEKGDIPEGYSVSREKKERFSLILESASTNQTSMYLCASSLSSGPNTGELFFGEGSRLTVL.

The V gene is TRBV11-2, the J gene TRBJ1-1; D is unresolved. The germline gives CDR1 SGHAT, CDR2 FQNNGV. The V end lost 1 base, the J end lost 7 bases, and 7 bases lay between the germline ends. CDR3 length: 12 amino acids. CDR3 nucleotides: TGTGCCAGCAGCTTAGGAGGGAATGAAGCTTTCTTT. Its protein product is CASSLGGNEAFF.

Comment on this clone: The junction departs from the called germline gene at one end, perhaps through a read error. The gene calls are TRBV6-1 and TRBJ2-7; D is possibly TRBD1 or TRBD2 (5 bases each). The CDR3 extends over 10 amino acids. The germline V gene has CDR1 MNHNS and CDR2 SASEGT. The CDR3 bases are TGTGCCAGCAGTGCGGGGCCGTTCTATTTC. Translation gives CASSAGPFYF.

The chain uses TRBV11-1 and TRBJ2-7; D gene uncertain. Between the trimmed V and J ends, which lost 7 bases and 3 bases, there was a span of 7 bases. This CDR3 spans 11 amino acids. Germline V gene sequence: CDR1 SGHAT, CDR2 FQDESV (reference sequence). The CDR3 here is CASMGNYEQYF. The CDR3 coding sequence is TGTGCCAGCATGGGGAACTACGAGCAGTACTTC.

The chain recombines TRBV27 with TRBJ2-7; the match to TRBD2 covers 13 bases. CDR1 is MNHEY, CDR2 SMNVEV, per germline (reference sequence). J lost 5 bases, V lost 8 bases, and 3 bases had no gene match. The CDR3 is made up of 13 amino acids. CDR3 nucleotide sequence: TGTGCCAGCGGACTAGCGGGAGACCACGAGCAGTACTTC. This codes for CASGLAGDHEQYF.

The chain joins TRBV2 to TRBJ1-6; D gene uncertain. The CDR3 totals 10 residues. Trimming took 2 bases from V and 10 from J, leaving 0 bases between them. Germline loops: CDR1 SNHLY, CDR2 FYNNEI. The CDR3 protein is CASSESPLHF. The CDR3 region has the DNA TGTGCCAGCAGTGAATCACCCCTCCACTTT.

The chain has TRBV27 and TRBJ2-7; TRBD2 agrees at 7 bases. V shed 8 bases and J 5 bases; nucleotides not matched to a gene: 12. This CDR3 contains 14 residues. Germline CDR1 is MNHEY and CDR2 is SMNVEV (reference sequence). CDR3 nucleotide sequence: TGTGCCAGCGCCTGGGGGGGTATAGACAACGAGCAGTACTTC. Its translation: CASAWGGIDNEQYF.

This chain links TRBV27 with TRBJ2-2; 8 positions match TRBD1. CDR1 and CDR2 (germline): MNHEY, SMNVEV (reference sequence). The CDR3 extends over 15 amino acids. V was clipped by 5 bases and J by 5 bases; unmatched bases: 7. CDR3 residues: CASSPTTGETGELFF. The CDR3 coding sequence is TGTGCCAGCAGTCCTACGACAGGGGAAACCGGGGAGCTGTTTTTT.

This sequence joins TRBV29-1 and TRBJ2-1, with a tentative D call TRBD1 (6 bases). Germline assignment: CDR1 SQVTM and CDR2 ANQGSEA. The CDR3 sequence is 15 residues long. Trimming shortened V by 6 bases and J by 4 bases, and 19 bases separated the two germline ends. The CDR3 region has the DNA TGCAGCGTACCGGGCCGACAGGACGGGTACAATGAGCAGTTCTTC. Translated, it gives CSVPGRQDGYNEQFF.